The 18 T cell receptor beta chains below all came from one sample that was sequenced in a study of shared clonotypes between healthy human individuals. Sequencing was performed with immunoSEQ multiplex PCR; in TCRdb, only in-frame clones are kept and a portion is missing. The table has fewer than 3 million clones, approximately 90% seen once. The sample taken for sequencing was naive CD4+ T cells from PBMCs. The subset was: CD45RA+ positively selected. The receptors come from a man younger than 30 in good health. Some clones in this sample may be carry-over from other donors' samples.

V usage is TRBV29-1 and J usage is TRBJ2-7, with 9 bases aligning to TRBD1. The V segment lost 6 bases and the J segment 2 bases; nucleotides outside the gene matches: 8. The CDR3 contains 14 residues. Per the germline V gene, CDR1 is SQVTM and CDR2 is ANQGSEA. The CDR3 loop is CSVQPGQGTYEQYF. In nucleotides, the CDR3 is TGCAGCGTCCAGCCGGGACAGGGAACCTACGAGCAGTACTTC.

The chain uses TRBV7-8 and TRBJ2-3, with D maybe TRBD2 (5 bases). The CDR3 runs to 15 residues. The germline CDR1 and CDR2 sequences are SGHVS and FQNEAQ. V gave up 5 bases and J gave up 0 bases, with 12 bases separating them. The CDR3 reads CASSKAGTSTDTQYF. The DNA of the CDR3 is TGTGCCAGCAGCAAGGCGGGTACCAGCACAGATACGCAGTATTTT.

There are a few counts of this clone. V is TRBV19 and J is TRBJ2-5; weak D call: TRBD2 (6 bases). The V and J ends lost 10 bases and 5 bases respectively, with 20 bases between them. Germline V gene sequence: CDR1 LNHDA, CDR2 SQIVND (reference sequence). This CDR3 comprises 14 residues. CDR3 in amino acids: CATWGGGLVETQYF. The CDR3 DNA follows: TGTGCCACCTGGGGAGGAGGATTGGTTGAGACCCAGTACTTC.

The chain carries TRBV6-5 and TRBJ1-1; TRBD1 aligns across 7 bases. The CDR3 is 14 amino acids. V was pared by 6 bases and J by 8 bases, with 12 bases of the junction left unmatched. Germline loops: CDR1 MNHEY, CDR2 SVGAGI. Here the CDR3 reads CASRRQAGGGEAFF. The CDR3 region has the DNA TGTGCCAGCAGGAGACAGGCAGGGGGTGGGGAAGCTTTCTTT.

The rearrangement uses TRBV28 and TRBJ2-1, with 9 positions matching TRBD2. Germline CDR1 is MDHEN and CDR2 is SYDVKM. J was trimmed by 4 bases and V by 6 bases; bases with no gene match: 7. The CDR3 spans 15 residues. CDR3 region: CASSPLAGKYNEQFF. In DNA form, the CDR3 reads TGTGCCAGCAGCCCGCTAGCGGGAAAATACAATGAGCAGTTCTTC.

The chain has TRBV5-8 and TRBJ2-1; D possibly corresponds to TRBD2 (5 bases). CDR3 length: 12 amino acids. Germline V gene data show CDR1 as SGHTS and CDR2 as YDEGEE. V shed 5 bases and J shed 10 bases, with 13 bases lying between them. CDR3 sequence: CASSYGTGEQFF. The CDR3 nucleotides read TGTGCCAGCAGTTATGGAACGGGAGAGCAGTTCTTC.

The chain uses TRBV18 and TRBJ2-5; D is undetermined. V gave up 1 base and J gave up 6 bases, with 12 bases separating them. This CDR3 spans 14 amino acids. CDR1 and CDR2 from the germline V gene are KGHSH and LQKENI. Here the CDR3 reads CASSPLSGSQTQYF. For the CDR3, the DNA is TGTGCCAGCTCACCACTATCAGGCTCGCAGACCCAGTACTTC.

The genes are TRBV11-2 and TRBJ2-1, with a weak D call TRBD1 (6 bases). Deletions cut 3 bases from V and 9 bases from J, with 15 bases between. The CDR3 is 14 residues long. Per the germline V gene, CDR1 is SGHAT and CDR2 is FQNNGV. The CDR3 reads CASSLVGGQVEQFF. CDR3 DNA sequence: TGTGCCAGCAGCTTGGTAGGGGGTCAGGTTGAGCAGTTCTTC.

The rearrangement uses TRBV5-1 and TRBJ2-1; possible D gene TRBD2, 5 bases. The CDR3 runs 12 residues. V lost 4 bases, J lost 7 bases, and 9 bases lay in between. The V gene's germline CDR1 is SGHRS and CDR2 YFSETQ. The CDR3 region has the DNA TGCGCCAGCAGCGTACCGGGAAATGAGCAGTTCTTC. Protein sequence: CASSVPGNEQFF.

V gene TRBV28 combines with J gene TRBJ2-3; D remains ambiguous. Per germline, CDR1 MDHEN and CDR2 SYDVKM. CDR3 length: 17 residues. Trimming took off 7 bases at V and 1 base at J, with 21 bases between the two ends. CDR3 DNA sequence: TGTGCCAGCACCCCCACATCACACGATCGGGGCACAGATACGCAGTATTTT. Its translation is CASTPTSHDRGTDTQYF.

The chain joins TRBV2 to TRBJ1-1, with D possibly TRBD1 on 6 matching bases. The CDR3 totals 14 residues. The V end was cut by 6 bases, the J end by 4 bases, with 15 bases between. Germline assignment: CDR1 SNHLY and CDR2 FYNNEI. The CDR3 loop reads CASSISRGLTEAFF. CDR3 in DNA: TGTGCCAGCAGCATCAGTCGGGGGCTCACTGAAGCTTTCTTT.

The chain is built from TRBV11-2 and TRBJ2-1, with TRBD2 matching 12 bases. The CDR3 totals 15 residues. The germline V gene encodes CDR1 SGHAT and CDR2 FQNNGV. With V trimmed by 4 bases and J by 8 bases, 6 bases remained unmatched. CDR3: CASSSGLAGLDEQFF. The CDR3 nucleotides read TGTGCCAGCAGCTCCGGACTAGCGGGACTCGATGAGCAGTTCTTC. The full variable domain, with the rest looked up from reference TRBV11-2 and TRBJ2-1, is EAGVAQSPRYKIIEKRQSVAFWCNPISGHATLYWYQQILGQGPKLLIQFQNNGVVDDSQLPKDRFSAERLKGVDSTLKIQPAKLEDSAVYLCASSSGLAGLDEQFFGPGTRLTVL.

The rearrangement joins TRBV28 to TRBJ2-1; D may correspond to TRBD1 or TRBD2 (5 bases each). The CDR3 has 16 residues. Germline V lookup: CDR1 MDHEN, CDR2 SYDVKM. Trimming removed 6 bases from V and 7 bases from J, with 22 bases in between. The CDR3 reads CASSTAGTQGQNEQFF. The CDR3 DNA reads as TGTGCCAGCAGCACAGCCGGGACCCAAGGGCAGAATGAGCAGTTCTTC.

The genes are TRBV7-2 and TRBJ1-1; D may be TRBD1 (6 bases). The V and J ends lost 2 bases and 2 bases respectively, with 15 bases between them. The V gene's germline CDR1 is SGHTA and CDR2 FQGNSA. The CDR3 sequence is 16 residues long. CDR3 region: CASSLFGGGLNTEAFF. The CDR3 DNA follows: TGTGCCAGCAGCTTATTTGGGGGCGGATTAAACACTGAAGCTTTCTTT.

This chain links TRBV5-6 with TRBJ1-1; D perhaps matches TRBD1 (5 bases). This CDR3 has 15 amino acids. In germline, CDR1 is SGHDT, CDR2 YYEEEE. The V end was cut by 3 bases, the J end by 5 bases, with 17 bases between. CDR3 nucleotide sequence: TGTGCCAGCAGCTGGCGAGGGAGGAGGGGAACTGAAGCTTTCTTT. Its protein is CASSWRGRRGTEAFF.

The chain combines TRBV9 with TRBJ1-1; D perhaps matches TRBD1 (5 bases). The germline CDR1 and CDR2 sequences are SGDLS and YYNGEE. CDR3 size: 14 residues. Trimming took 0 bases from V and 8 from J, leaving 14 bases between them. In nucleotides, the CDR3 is TGTGCCAGCAGCGTAGCTGGGGGGGGTGGAGAAGCTTTCTTT. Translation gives CASSVAGGGGEAFF.

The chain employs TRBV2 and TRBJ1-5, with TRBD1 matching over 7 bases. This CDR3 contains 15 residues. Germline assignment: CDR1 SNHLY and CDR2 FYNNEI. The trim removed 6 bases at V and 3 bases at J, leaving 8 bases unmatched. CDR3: CASSAIRGDNQPQHF. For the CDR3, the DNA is TGTGCCAGCAGCGCAATCAGGGGGGACAATCAGCCCCAGCATTTT.

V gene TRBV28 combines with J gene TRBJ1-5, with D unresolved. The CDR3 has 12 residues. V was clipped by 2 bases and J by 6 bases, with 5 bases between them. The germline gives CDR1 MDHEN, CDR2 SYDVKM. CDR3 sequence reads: CASSLTTQPQHF. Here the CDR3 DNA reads TGTGCCAGCAGTTTAACGACTCAGCCCCAGCATTTT.